The 19 T cell receptor beta chains listed next were all sequenced from one sample in a study of T cells in localized non-small cell lung cancer (dated by TCRdb to 2019 to 2021). Library preparation employed the immunoSEQ multiplex PCR assay. This immuneACCESS table, as held by TCRdb, lists in-frame sequences with V and J called but not all clones. Of the missing ones, under half trace to an unresolved V gene in checked studies; the others have no known cause. This sample lists 50,000 or so clones; less than 85% were detected once. The top ten clones comprise about 4.7% of the sample. Sequencing was performed on PBMCs, taken before any cancer treatment. These receptors came from a woman aged 35-70 years with stage II lung adenocarcinoma.

Worth noting for this clone: The same CDR3 can be traced to other DNA sequences in this sample. The chain is built from TRBV5-1 and TRBJ1-2; D is unresolved. The CDR3 contains 12 residues. V lost 0 bases and J lost 8, with 8 bases in between. From germline, CDR1 is SGHRS and CDR2 YFSETQ. CDR3 nucleotide sequence: TGCGCCAGCAGCTTGGGGGATACAGGCTACACCTTC. This codes for CASSLGDTGYTF.

The V and J genes are TRBV10-3 and TRBJ2-3; D is possibly TRBD2 (5 bases). This CDR3 is 15 amino acids long. Germline V CDR1 and CDR2: ENHRY, SYGVKD. Trimming shortened V by 3 bases and J by 1 base, and 11 bases separated the two germline ends. The CDR3 DNA is TGTGCCATCAGTGAAGCGAGCGGCCGCACAGATACGCAGTATTTT. It specifies CAISEASGRTDTQYF.

This chain joins TRBV7-9 and TRBJ1-2, with 7 nucleotides matching TRBD1. This CDR3 is 16 amino acids long. The germline CDR1 and CDR2 sequences are SEHNR and FQNEAQ (reference sequence). The V gene end was trimmed by 0 bases and the J gene end by 4 bases; junction bases not matched to a gene: 8. This chain's CDR3 is CASSLAQTGRTYGYTF. CDR3 bases: TGTGCCAGCAGCTTAGCCCAGACAGGGAGGACCTATGGCTACACCTTC.

This chain links TRBV6-1 with TRBJ2-7, with TRBD1 as a possible D gene (6 bases). The germline CDR1 and CDR2 sequences are MNHNS and SASEGT. CDR3 length equals 14 residues. V was pared by 4 bases and J by 6 bases, with 16 bases between. The CDR3 reads CASSAGGLPSEQYF. Here the CDR3 DNA reads TGTGCCAGCAGTGCTGGGGGCCTACCGAGCGAGCAGTACTTC.

V usage is TRBV14 and J usage is TRBJ1-1; 9 nucleotides align to TRBD1. The CDR3 has 14 residues. The germline V gene encodes CDR1 SGHDN and CDR2 FVKESK. The V and J ends lost 5 bases and 4 bases, in that order; junction bases with no gene match: 5. The CDR3 DNA follows: TGTGCCAGCAGCGGGCGGACAGGGGCCACTGAAGCTTTCTTT. It translates to CASSGRTGATEAFF.

This chain uses TRBV6-4 with TRBJ1-2; no firm D call. The CDR3 contains 12 residues. Trimming cost V 10 bases and J 7 bases, with 16 bases left between them. From germline, CDR1 is MRHNA and CDR2 SNTAGT. CDR3 region: CAIKRVGSGYTF. CDR3 nucleotide sequence: TGTGCCATTAAAAGGGTGGGAAGTGGCTACACCTTC.

The V call is TRBV7-2, the J call TRBJ1-4; D remains unclear. The germline gives CDR1 SGHTA, CDR2 FQGNSA. CDR3 size: 15 residues. The germline V and J ends were trimmed by 0 bases and 2 bases, with 7 bases remaining between them. The CDR3, as DNA: TGTGCCAGCAGCTTAGCGGGCAGCACTAATGAAAAACTGTTTTTT. It specifies CASSLAGSTNEKLFF.

At least ten counts were recorded for this clone. The chain employs TRBV6-4 and TRBJ2-1, with TRBD1 matching 11 bases. J was trimmed by 5 bases and V by 5 bases; bases with no gene match: 5. The CDR3 has 15 amino acids. Germline values: CDR1 MRHNA, CDR2 SNTAGT. In DNA, the CDR3 is TGTGCCAGCAGTTCCGGGACAGGGGGAAACAATGAGCAGTTCTTC. Translating it yields CASSSGTGGNNEQFF.

V is TRBV6-6 and J is TRBJ2-2, with 7 bases aligning to TRBD1. CDR1 and CDR2 (germline): MNHNY, SVGAGI (reference sequence). This CDR3 region has 14 residues. The J segment lost 2 bases and the V segment lost 7 bases, leaving 4 bases of the junction unmatched. CDR3 amino acids: CASKRDSNTGELFF. The CDR3 DNA follows: TGTGCCAGCAAGAGGGACAGTAACACCGGGGAGCTGTTTTTT.

The rearrangement links TRBV7-2 to TRBJ1-2; D ambiguous. The germline CDR1 and CDR2 sequences are SGHTA and FQGNSA. The V end lost 3 bases, the J end lost 2 bases, and 7 bases lay between the germline ends. CDR3 length equals 13 residues. As DNA, the CDR3 is TGTGCCAGCAGCTTCACCACCAACTATGGCTACACCTTC. Its translation: CASSFTTNYGYTF.

This chain joins TRBV19 and TRBJ1-1; D unclear. Germline CDR1 and CDR2: LNHDA and SQIVND (reference sequence). V was shortened by 5 bases and J by 4 bases, with 11 bases between the two germline ends. The CDR3 spans 13 residues. CDR3 nucleotides: TGTGCCAGTAGTCAGAGGGCGGCCACTGAAGCTTTCTTT. Protein product: CASSQRAATEAFF. Using reference TRBV19 and TRBJ1-1 for the parts outside the CDR3, the full variable domain is DGGITQSPKYLFRKEGQNVTLSCEQNLNHDAMYWYRQDPGQGLRLIYYSQIVNDFQKGDIAEGYSVSREKKESFPLTVTSAQKNPTAFYLCASSQRAATEAFFGQGTRLTVV.

CDR3 residues: CASSEQGGDQPQHF. In DNA, the CDR3 is TGTGCCAGCAGTGAACAGGGGGGGGATCAGCCCCAGCATTTT. The V call is TRBV2, the J call TRBJ1-5, with TRBD1 identical over 7 bases. The germline gives CDR1 SNHLY, CDR2 FYNNEI. Unmatched junction bases numbered 3, after V lost 2 bases and J lost 5 bases. This CDR3 is built from 14 residues.

The rearrangement joins TRBV5-6 to TRBJ2-1; D could derive from TRBD1 or TRBD2 (5 bases each). Germline V gene data show CDR1 as SGHDT and CDR2 as YYEEEE. V gave up 0 bases and J gave up 5 bases, with 9 bases separating them. The CDR3 sequence is 14 residues long. CDR3 bases: TGTGCCAGCAGCTTGGGGGACGACCACAATGAGCAGTTCTTC. It codes for CASSLGDDHNEQFF.

The chain recombines TRBV5-1 with TRBJ1-2; TRBD1 matches at 7 bases. Germline V lookup: CDR1 SGHRS, CDR2 YFSETQ. The CDR3 totals 13 residues. Unmatched junction bases numbered 6, after V lost 6 bases and J lost 4 bases. The CDR3 DNA sequence: TGCGCCAGCAATGGACGGGACAGCTATGGCTACACCTTC. Encoded protein: CASNGRDSYGYTF. Filled out from reference TRBV5-1 and TRBJ1-2, the complete variable domain reads KAGVTQTPRYLIKTRGQQVTLSCSPISGHRSVSWYQQTPGQGLQFLFEYFSETQRNKGNFPGRFSGRQFSNSRSEMNVSTLELGDSALYLCASNGRDSYGYTFGSGTRLTVV.

This clone showed up just a few times. This sample includes further DNA sequences coding for the same CDR3. The chain combines TRBV18 with TRBJ1-1; 7 bases map to TRBD1. The V and J ends lost 2 bases and 3 bases, in that order; junction bases with no gene match: 0. The germline CDR1 and CDR2 sequences are KGHSH and LQKENI. This CDR3 has 13 residues. The CDR3 region is CASSPGQDTEAFF. CDR3 DNA: TGTGCCAGCTCACCAGGACAGGACACTGAAGCTTTCTTT. Together with reference TRBV18 and TRBJ1-1, the CDR3 gives the full variable domain: NAGVMQNPRHLVRRRGQEARLRCSPMKGHSHVYWYRQLPEEGLKFMVYLQKENIIDESGMPKERFSAEFPKEGPSILRIQQVVRGDSAAYFCASSPGQDTEAFFGQGTRLTVV.

The chain employs TRBV27 and TRBJ2-7; D not resolved. The CDR3 covers 16 residues. The germline V gene encodes CDR1 MNHEY and CDR2 SMNVEV (reference sequence). Trimming stripped 7 bases from V and 3 bases from J, with 22 bases between. For the CDR3, the DNA is TGTGCCAGCAACCCCCCCCTCAGTACCCTTCGCTACGAGCAGTACTTC. Protein sequence: CASNPPLSTLRYEQYF.

This clone turned up a few times. The V and J genes are TRBV7-9 and TRBJ2-7; D is possibly TRBD1 (6 bases). Germline V gene data show CDR1 as SEHNR and CDR2 as FQNEAQ (reference sequence). Trimming pared 4 bases from V and 4 bases from J, leaving 14 bases between. The length of the CDR3 is 14 residues. CDR3 coding DNA: TGTGCCAGCAGCTCGGTCGACAGGCCTTACGAGCAGTACTTC. Protein: CASSSVDRPYEQYF.

This clone was picked up a small number of times. V and J are TRBV2 and TRBJ2-1; D possibly corresponds to TRBD1 (6 bases). This CDR3 has 15 amino acids. V was trimmed by 7 bases and J by 0 bases, leaving 13 bases between them. Per the germline V gene, CDR1 is SNHLY and CDR2 is FYNNEI. The CDR3 loop is CASTKQGLSYNEQFF. The CDR3 coding sequence is TGTGCCAGCACTAAACAGGGCCTCTCCTACAATGAGCAGTTCTTC.

The rearrangement joins TRBV19 to TRBJ2-2; 8 bases fit TRBD2. This CDR3 has 15 amino acids. CDR1 and CDR2 (germline): LNHDA, SQIVND (reference sequence). V lost 7 bases to trimming and J lost 4 bases; unmatched junction nucleotides: 8. The CDR3 loop is CASIPGRAGTGELFF. The CDR3 DNA reads TGTGCCAGTATCCCCGGGAGGGCGGGCACCGGGGAGCTGTTTTTT.